This TCR beta chain was sequenced for a study of blood T cell repertoires in COVID-19 (dated by TCRdb to the early 2020s). For context, the study as a whole: Samples from collaborators originated in the United States, Italy and Spain and spanned both the acute and convalescent phases of COVID-19. The repertoires were released in a freely available public database meant as a resource for research on the immune response to SARS-CoV-2. Where available, HLA class I and class II types were taken from metadata supplied by the sample provider and were not determined by assay-based typing. The prospective study material was composed of cDNA or gDNA derived from T cells, B-cell-depleted T cells, or PBMCs. The dataset comprised deeply sampled blood TCRbeta repertoires from subjects exposed to, actively infected with, or recovered from COVID-19. A de-identified subject ID, COVID-19 status, age in years and sex were almost always included in the sample metadata. Samples came from the ongoing ImmuneRACE study (first 160 participants) plus 1,254 subjects from 6 global collaborators. Broad study findings and their caveats: The amount of clinical and demographic metadata varied by source and participant and was provided uncurated.

The immunoSEQ Assay, a bias-controlled multiplex PCR, was used to amplify TCRbeta CDR3 regions from genomic DNA. The paper's processing steps were these. Nucleated cell counts per sample were estimated from amplification of reference gene primers within the assay. To quantify the absolute abundance of each unique TCRbeta CDR3 rearrangement, sequence reads were collapsed and filtered. For each sample, productive Simpson clonality was calculated by taking the square root of Simpson's diversity index across productive rearrangements. This immuneACCESS table, as held by TCRdb, lists in-frame sequences with V and J called but not all clones. Of the missing ones, under half trace to an unresolved V gene in checked studies; the others have no known cause. That table supplies the V and J calls and clone size; D and trimming were determined from the DNA. For this sample there are 220,000 or so clones; more than 85% appear just once. The top ten hold roughly 10% of the sample.

As regards this clone: Which antigen it targets is not known. No quality values exist for individual bases; no much larger clone is one base distant.

CDR1 and CDR2, looked up from the germline V gene (reference sequence), are LGHDT and YNNKEL. From V the trimming removes 1 base and from J it removes 4 bases, while the gene matches leave 4 bases of the junction unaccounted for. Inclusive of the bounding cysteine and phenylalanine, the CDR3 is 15 residues long. The entry retains the CDR3 DNA only, 45 bases that are in frame from base 1. In Seattle, one collaborating source enrolled patients while the infection was active and tracked those patients longitudinally over the course of disease. Collaborating institutions collected whole blood in K2EDTA tubes following their own protocols. Collaborator samples were shipped for TCRbeta analysis as frozen whole blood, isolated PBMCs, or DNA extracted from either sample type.

The clonotype was recovered from a woman aged 45-65 years with COVID-19, enrolled during active disease. The material sequenced was peripheral blood. The receptor chain draws on TRBV3-1 (or the pseudogene TRBV3-2) and TRBJ2-3, with 8 bases in between that match TRBD2. The CDR3 reads CASSQGAGASDTQYF. The DNA reads TGTGCCAGCAGCCAAGGAGCGGGGGCGTCAGATACGCAGTATTTT.